These T cell receptor beta chains were read from a single sample in a study of T cell responses to AZD1222 COVID-19 vaccine. TCRdb's copy holds only in-frame clones and misses some; the assay was immunoSEQ multiplex PCR. The repertoire holds roughly 150,000 clones, with 80% to 90% as singletons. Specimen: peripheral blood, collected on day 0 of AZD1222 vaccination. All receptors derive from an adult in good health. The CDR3 runs from the conserved cysteine through the conserved F or W.

cdr3_aa: CASRNTGELFF
v_call: TRBV25-1
j_call: TRBJ2-2

cdr3_aa: CASSRTFGGYTF
v_call: TRBV5-1
j_call: TRBJ1-2

cdr3_aa: CASSQDRTPTEQFF
v_call: TRBV4-3
j_call: TRBJ2-1

cdr3_aa: CAWIQDRAQPPLHF
v_call: TRBV30
j_call: TRBJ1-6

cdr3_aa: CRGGGTEAFF
v_call: TRBV20-1
j_call: TRBJ1-1

cdr3_aa: CATRGGGFNYEQYF
v_call: TRBV10-3
j_call: TRBJ2-7

cdr3_aa: CASSQYSNTGELFF
v_call: TRBV3-1/TRBV3-2
j_call: TRBJ2-2

cdr3_aa: CASSLTGVQPQHF
v_call: TRBV6-2/TRBV6-3
j_call: TRBJ1-5

cdr3_aa: CSVEGRGETYEQYF
v_call: TRBV29-1
j_call: TRBJ2-7

cdr3_aa: CASSSGWGKMNTEAFF
v_call: TRBV27
j_call: TRBJ1-1

cdr3_aa: CASSLQTASLNQPQHF
v_call: TRBV7-9
j_call: TRBJ1-5

cdr3_aa: CASSSLAGGTEAFF
v_call: TRBV7-9
j_call: TRBJ1-1

cdr3_aa: CASTTNRGRLALEETQYF
v_call: TRBV7-9
j_call: TRBJ2-5

cdr3_aa: CASSPQQGPFDEKLFF
v_call: TRBV18
j_call: TRBJ1-4

cdr3_aa: CASSRFGPGSQETQYF
v_call: TRBV9
j_call: TRBJ2-5

cdr3_aa: CASSPQGRSNEQFF
v_call: TRBV7-9
j_call: TRBJ2-1

cdr3_aa: CASSQDRTGSFGYTF
v_call: TRBV4-3
j_call: TRBJ1-2

cdr3_aa: CASSFQETQYF
v_call: TRBV5-6
j_call: TRBJ2-5

cdr3_aa: CASTRTGGFFYEQYF
v_call: TRBV7-9
j_call: TRBJ2-7

cdr3_aa: CASSPRDSWVTEAFF
v_call: TRBV6-5
j_call: TRBJ1-1

cdr3_aa: CASSFTGGRTDTQYF
v_call: TRBV5-1
j_call: TRBJ2-3

cdr3_aa: CASSIRGPGANVLTF
v_call: TRBV19
j_call: TRBJ2-6

cdr3_aa: CASSLVSGAYEQYF
v_call: TRBV7-8
j_call: TRBJ2-7

cdr3_aa: CASSHSGPPHEQYF
v_call: TRBV5-4
j_call: TRBJ2-7

cdr3_aa: CASRDKRQNPYEQYF
v_call: TRBV6-5
j_call: TRBJ2-7

cdr3_aa: CASSKKHYNSPLHF
v_call: TRBV14
j_call: TRBJ1-6

cdr3_aa: CASSQVDQETQYF
v_call: TRBV3-1/TRBV3-2
j_call: TRBJ2-5

cdr3_aa: CASSLGRINEKLFF
v_call: TRBV5-4
j_call: TRBJ1-4

cdr3_aa: CASRLDRVSTGELFF
v_call: TRBV19
j_call: TRBJ2-2

cdr3_aa: CASSFERTYEQYF
v_call: TRBV27
j_call: TRBJ2-7

cdr3_aa: CASMGWDAAGQETQYF
v_call: TRBV27
j_call: TRBJ2-5

cdr3_aa: CASSQVGPSGGLGSYNEQFF
v_call: TRBV4-3
j_call: TRBJ2-1

cdr3_aa: CASSLKLDRALTF
v_call: TRBV27
j_call: TRBJ1-2

cdr3_aa: CASSWDLDTQYF
v_call: TRBV7-2
j_call: TRBJ2-3

cdr3_aa: CASSRAGLSRGDEQFF
v_call: TRBV19
j_call: TRBJ2-1

cdr3_aa: CATSDSGTQRETQYF
v_call: TRBV24-1
j_call: TRBJ2-5

cdr3_aa: CASSLVPLTESVFETQYF
v_call: TRBV5-1
j_call: TRBJ2-5

cdr3_aa: CSVEARNTEAFF
v_call: TRBV29-1
j_call: TRBJ1-1

cdr3_aa: CASRTVGSSLNQPQHF
v_call: TRBV19
j_call: TRBJ1-5

cdr3_aa: CASSYLGSNQPQHF
v_call: TRBV6-5
j_call: TRBJ1-5

cdr3_aa: CASSSGTPGGEKLFF
v_call: TRBV11-1
j_call: TRBJ1-4

cdr3_aa: CASSELGDLGTQYF
v_call: TRBV7-2
j_call: TRBJ2-3

cdr3_aa: CASSRDLTGIGGYTF
v_call: TRBV7-2
j_call: TRBJ1-2

cdr3_aa: CASDRGNVKGYGYTF
v_call: TRBV19
j_call: TRBJ1-2

cdr3_aa: CASSLGRPGLAGVTDTQYF
v_call: TRBV7-6
j_call: TRBJ2-3

cdr3_aa: CASSSTVSSNSPLHF
v_call: TRBV7-9
j_call: TRBJ1-6

cdr3_aa: CASSYSGHKQETQYF
v_call: TRBV6-6
j_call: TRBJ2-5

cdr3_aa: CASSLVQETQYF
v_call: TRBV5-1
j_call: TRBJ2-5

cdr3_aa: CASSERDKETQYF
v_call: TRBV6-4
j_call: TRBJ2-5

cdr3_aa: CASSPRVSSSEQYF
v_call: TRBV6-6
j_call: TRBJ2-7

cdr3_aa: CASSRVIGTAYEQYF
v_call: TRBV11-2
j_call: TRBJ2-7

cdr3_aa: CASSLPRLGRLSYEQYF
v_call: TRBV7-2
j_call: TRBJ2-7

cdr3_aa: CASSIAGQETQYF
v_call: TRBV19
j_call: TRBJ2-5

cdr3_aa: CASSQAKNRLNTEAFF
v_call: TRBV4-2
j_call: TRBJ1-1

cdr3_aa: CASSWGQVGETQYF
v_call: TRBV5-6
j_call: TRBJ2-5

cdr3_aa: CASSSGEGEEKLFF
v_call: TRBV6-5
j_call: TRBJ1-4